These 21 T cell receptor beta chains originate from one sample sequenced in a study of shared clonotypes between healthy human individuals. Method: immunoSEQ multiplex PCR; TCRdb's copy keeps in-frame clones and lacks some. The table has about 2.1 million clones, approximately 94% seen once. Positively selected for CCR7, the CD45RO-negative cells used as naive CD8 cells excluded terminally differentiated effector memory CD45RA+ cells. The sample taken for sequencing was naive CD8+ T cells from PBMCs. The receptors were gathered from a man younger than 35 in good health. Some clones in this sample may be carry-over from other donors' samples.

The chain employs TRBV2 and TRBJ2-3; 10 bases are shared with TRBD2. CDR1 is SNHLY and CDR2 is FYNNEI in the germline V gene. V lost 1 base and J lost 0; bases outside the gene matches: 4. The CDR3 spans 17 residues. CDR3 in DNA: TGTGCCAGCAGTGAAGATGGTAGCGGGAGGAGCACAGATACGCAGTATTTT. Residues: CASSEDGSGRSTDTQYF.

CDR3 coding DNA: TGTGCCAGCAGTGAAGTGAGAGGGAAAGAGACCCAGCATTTT. Translated, it gives CASSEVRGKETQHF. The rearrangement links TRBV2 to TRBJ1-5; no firm D call. Looked up from germline, CDR1 is SNHLY and CDR2 is FYNNEI. This CDR3 contains 14 residues. V was pared by 1 base and J by 11 bases, with 15 bases between.

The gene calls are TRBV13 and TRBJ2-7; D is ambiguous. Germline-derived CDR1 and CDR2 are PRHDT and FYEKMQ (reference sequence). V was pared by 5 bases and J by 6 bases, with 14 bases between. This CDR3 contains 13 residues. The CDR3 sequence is CASSISGASEQYF. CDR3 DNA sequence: TGTGCCAGCAGCATATCGGGCGCCTCCGAGCAGTACTTC.

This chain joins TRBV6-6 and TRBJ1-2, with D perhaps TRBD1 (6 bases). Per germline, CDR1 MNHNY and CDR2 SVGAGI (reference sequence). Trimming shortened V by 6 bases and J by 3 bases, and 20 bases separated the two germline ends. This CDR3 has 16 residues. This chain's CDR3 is CASSRLNQGSHYGYTF. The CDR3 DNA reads TGTGCCAGCAGCCGACTTAACCAGGGGAGCCACTATGGCTACACCTTC.

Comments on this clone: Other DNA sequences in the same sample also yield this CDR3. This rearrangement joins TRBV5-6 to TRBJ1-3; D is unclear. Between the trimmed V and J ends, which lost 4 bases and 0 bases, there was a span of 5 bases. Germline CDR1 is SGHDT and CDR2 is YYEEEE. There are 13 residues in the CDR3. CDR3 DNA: TGTGCCAGCAGCCTCAGCTCTGGAAACACCATATATTTT. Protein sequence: CASSLSSGNTIYF.

The CDR3 DNA reads TGTGCCTGGAGAGGGGTGGACAGGGGAGGATACGTGAACACTGAAGCTTTCTTT. Translated, it gives CAWRGVDRGGYVNTEAFF. This sequence joins TRBV30 and TRBJ1-1; 9 bases map to TRBD1. CDR1 GTSNPN and CDR2 SVGIG come from the germline V gene (reference sequence). The CDR3 consists of 18 residues. The V segment lost 3 bases and the J segment 0 bases; nucleotides outside the gene matches: 14. The full variable domain, with the rest looked up from reference TRBV30 and TRBJ1-1, is SQTIHQWPATLVQPVGSPLSLECTVEGTSNPNLYWYRQAAGRGLQLLFYSVGIGQISSEVPQNLSASRPQDRQFILSSKKLLLSDSGFYLCAWRGVDRGGYVNTEAFFGQGTRLTVV.

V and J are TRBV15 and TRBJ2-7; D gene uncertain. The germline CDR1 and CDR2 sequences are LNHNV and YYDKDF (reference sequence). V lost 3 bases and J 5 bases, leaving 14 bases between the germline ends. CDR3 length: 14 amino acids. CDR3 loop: CATSSLGRPHEQYF. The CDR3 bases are TGTGCCACCAGCAGTCTGGGCCGACCCCACGAGCAGTACTTC. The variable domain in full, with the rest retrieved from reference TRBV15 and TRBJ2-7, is DAMVIQNPRYQVTQFGKPVTLSCSQTLNHNVMYWYQQKSSQAPKLLFHYYDKDFNNEADTPDNFQSRRPNTSFCFLDIRSPGLGDTAMYLCATSSLGRPHEQYFGPGTRLTVT.

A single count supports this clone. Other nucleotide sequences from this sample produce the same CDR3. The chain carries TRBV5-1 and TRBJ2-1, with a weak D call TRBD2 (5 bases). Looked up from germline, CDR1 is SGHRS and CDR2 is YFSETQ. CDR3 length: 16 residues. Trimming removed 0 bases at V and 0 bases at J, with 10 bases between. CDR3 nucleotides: TGCGCCAGCAGCTTGGATCTGGGGAGCTCCTACAATGAGCAGTTCTTC. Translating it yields CASSLDLGSSYNEQFF.

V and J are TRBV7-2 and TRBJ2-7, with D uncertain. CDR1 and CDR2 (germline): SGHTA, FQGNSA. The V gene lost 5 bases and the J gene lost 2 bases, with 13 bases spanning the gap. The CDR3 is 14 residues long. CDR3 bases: TGTGCCAGCAGCACCTGGACCGGCCCCTACGAGCAGTACTTC. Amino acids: CASSTWTGPYEQYF. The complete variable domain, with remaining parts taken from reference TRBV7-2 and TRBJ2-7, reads GAGVSQSPSNKVTEKGKDVELRCDPISGHTALYWYRQSLGQGLEFLIYFQGNSAPDKSGLPSDRFSAERTGGSVSTLTIQRTQQEDSAVYLCASSTWTGPYEQYFGPGTRLTVT.

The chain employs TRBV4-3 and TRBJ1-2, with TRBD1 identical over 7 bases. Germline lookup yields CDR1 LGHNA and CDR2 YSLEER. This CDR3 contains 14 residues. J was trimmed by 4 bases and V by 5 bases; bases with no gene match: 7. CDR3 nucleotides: TGCGCCAGCAGCACCCGGACAGGATCCTATGGCTACACCTTC. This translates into CASSTRTGSYGYTF.

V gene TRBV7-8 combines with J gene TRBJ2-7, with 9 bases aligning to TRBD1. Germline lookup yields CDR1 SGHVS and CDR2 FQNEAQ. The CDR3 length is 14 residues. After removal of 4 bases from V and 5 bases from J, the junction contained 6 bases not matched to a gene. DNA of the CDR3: TGTGCCAGCAGCTGGGGACAGGGTCCGGACGAGCAGTACTTC. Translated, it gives CASSWGQGPDEQYF.

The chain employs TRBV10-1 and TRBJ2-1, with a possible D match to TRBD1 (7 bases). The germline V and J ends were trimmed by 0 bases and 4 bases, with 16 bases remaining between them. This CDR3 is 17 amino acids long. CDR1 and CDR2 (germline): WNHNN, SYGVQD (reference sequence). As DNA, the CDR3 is TGCGCCAGCAGTGAGTCGAAGGAGGGGGCCGGATACAATGAGCAGTTCTTC. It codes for CASSESKEGAGYNEQFF.

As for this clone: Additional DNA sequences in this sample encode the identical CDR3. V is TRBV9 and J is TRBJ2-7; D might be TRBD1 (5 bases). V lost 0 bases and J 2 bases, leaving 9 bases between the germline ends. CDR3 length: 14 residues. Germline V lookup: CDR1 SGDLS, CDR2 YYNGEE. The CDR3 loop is CASSVGGRAYEQYF. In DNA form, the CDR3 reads TGTGCCAGCAGCGTAGGAGGCAGGGCCTACGAGCAGTACTTC.

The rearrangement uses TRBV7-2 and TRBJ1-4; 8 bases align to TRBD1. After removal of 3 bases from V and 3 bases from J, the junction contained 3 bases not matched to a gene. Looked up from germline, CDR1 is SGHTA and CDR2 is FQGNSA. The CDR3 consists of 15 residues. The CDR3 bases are TGTGCCAGCAGCTTTGGACAGGGAGCTAATGAAAAACTGTTTTTT. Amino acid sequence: CASSFGQGANEKLFF.

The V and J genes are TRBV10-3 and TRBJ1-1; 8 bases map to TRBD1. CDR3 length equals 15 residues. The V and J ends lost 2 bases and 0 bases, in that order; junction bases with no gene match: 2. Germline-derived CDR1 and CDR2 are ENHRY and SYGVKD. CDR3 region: CAISETGGMNTEAFF. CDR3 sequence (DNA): TGTGCCATCAGTGAGACAGGGGGAATGAACACTGAAGCTTTCTTT.

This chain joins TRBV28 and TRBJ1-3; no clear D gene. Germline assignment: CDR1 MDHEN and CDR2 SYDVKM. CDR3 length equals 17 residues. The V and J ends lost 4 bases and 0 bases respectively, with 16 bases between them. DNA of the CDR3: TGTGCCAGCAGTTATCTTTCAGGTCCTAGCTCTGGAAACACCATATATTTT. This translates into CASSYLSGPSSGNTIYF.

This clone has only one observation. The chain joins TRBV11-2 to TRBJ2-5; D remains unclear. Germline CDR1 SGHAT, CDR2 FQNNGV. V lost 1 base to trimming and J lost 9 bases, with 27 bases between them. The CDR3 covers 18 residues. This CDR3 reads CASSLVSAYEEGMEPQYF. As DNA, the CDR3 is TGTGCCAGCAGCTTAGTGTCTGCTTACGAAGAAGGGATGGAGCCCCAGTACTTC.

The CDR3 loop reads CASRRTAYEQYF. The CDR3 nucleotides read TGTGCCAGCAGAAGGACGGCCTACGAGCAGTACTTC. The chain recombines TRBV27 with TRBJ2-7, with no clear D. The V end was cut by 6 bases, the J end by 2 bases, with 8 bases between. The CDR3 sequence is 12 residues long. Germline V gene sequence: CDR1 MNHEY, CDR2 SMNVEV (reference sequence).

The CDR3 region is CASSERHRRGSYNEQFF. DNA of the CDR3: TGTGCCAGCAGTGAGAGACACCGACGGGGGTCCTACAATGAGCAGTTCTTC. V usage is TRBV2 and J usage is TRBJ2-1, with D possibly being TRBD2 (6 bases). Germline-derived CDR1 and CDR2 are SNHLY and FYNNEI. Trimming cost V 3 bases and J 1 base, with 16 bases left between them. The CDR3 sequence is 17 residues long.

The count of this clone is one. For the CDR3, the DNA is TGCGCCAGCAGCCAGGGACAGGGGGCTGAAGAGACCCAGTACTTC. Amino acid sequence: CASSQGQGAEETQYF. The chain combines TRBV4-3 with TRBJ2-5; 12 nucleotides align to TRBD1. Germline trimming cut 3 bases from V and 3 bases from J; bases unmatched to any gene: 2. The V gene's germline CDR1 is LGHNA and CDR2 YSLEER. The CDR3 sequence is 15 residues long.

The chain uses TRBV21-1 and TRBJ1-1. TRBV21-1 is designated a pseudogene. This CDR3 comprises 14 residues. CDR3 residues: CATAGNPKNTEAFF. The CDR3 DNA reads TGTGCCACCGCTGGGAATCCTAAGAACACTGAAGCTTTCTTT.